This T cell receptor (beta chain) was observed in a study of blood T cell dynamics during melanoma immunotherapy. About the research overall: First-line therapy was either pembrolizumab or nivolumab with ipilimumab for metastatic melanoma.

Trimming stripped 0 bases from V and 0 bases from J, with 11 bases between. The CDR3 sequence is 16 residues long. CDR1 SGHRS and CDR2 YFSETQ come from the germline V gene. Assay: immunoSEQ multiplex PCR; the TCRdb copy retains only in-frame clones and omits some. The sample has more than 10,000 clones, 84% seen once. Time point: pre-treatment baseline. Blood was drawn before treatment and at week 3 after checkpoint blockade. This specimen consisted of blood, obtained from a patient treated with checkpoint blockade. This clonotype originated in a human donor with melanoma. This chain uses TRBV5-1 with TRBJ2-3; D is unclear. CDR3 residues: CASSLGLETSTDTQYF. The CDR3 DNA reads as TGCGCCAGCAGCTTGGGACTTGAAACCAGCACAGATACGCAGTATTTT.